Shown below are 26 T cell receptor beta chains from a single sample sequenced in a study of T cell responses to AZD1222 COVID-19 vaccine. Method: immunoSEQ multiplex PCR; TCRdb's copy keeps in-frame clones and lacks some. This sample carries 150,000 to 200,000 clones, 80% to 95% of them seen once, and the ten largest clones take over 1.5%. Specimen: peripheral blood, collected on day 0 of AZD1222 vaccination. These receptors all come from an adult in good health.

For the CDR3, the DNA is TGCGCCAGCAGCCTCACAGCAACGAACACTGAAGCTTTCTTT. Amino acids: CASSLTATNTEAFF. V usage is TRBV5-1 and J usage is TRBJ1-1; D unclear. The ends were cut back, 4 bases at V and 1 base at J, with 11 bases in the middle. The CDR3 extends over 14 amino acids. The V gene's germline CDR1 is SGHRS and CDR2 YFSETQ.

This chain links TRBV3-1 (or the pseudogene TRBV3-2) with TRBJ2-2; D may correspond to TRBD1 or TRBD2 (5 bases each). This CDR3 region has 16 residues. Trimming removed 1 base from V and 1 base from J, with 10 bases in between. Germline V CDR1 and CDR2: LGHDT, YNNKEL (reference sequence). The CDR3, as DNA: TGTGCCAGCAGCCAAGTCGGGACCCTGAACACCGGGGAGCTGTTTTTT. Amino acids: CASSQVGTLNTGELFF.

V is TRBV19 and J is TRBJ2-7; D tentatively fits TRBD1 or TRBD2 (6 bases each). Trimming shortened V by 5 bases and J by 2 bases, and 13 bases separated the two germline ends. This CDR3 has 14 residues. Germline V gene lookup returns CDR1 LNHDA and CDR2 SQIVND (reference sequence). The CDR3 coding sequence is TGTGCCAGTAGTCTCGGGGGCACCCCCTACGAGCAGTACTTC. Protein product: CASSLGGTPYEQYF.

V gene TRBV6-5 combines with J gene TRBJ1-1; 9 nucleotides match TRBD1. In germline, CDR1 is MNHEY, CDR2 SVGAGI. The junction had 14 bases not matched to a gene; V was cut back by 11 bases and J by 7 bases. The CDR3 extends over 14 amino acids. In DNA form, the CDR3 reads TGTGCCTCACAAAAATCGGGACAGGGAAGTGAAGCTTTCTTT. Its translation is CASQKSGQGSEAFF.

The rearrangement joins TRBV18 to TRBJ2-7; 8 bases map to TRBD2. The CDR3 is 14 amino acids. V trimming: 8 bases; J trimming: 7 bases; junction bases outside the gene matches: 13. The V gene's germline CDR1 is KGHSH and CDR2 LQKENI. CDR3 region: CASSRAGERREQYF. The CDR3 DNA reads TGTGCCAGCAGCCGAGCGGGGGAGAGGAGGGAGCAGTACTTC.

The J gene is TRBJ1-5, the V gene TRBV29-1; a weak D match, TRBD1 (6 bases). V was trimmed by 6 bases and J by 4 bases, leaving 10 bases between them. This CDR3 has 12 residues. Germline CDR1 and CDR2: SQVTM and ANQGSEA. CDR3 protein: CSVQGENQPQHF. CDR3 nucleotide sequence: TGCAGCGTACAGGGAGAAAATCAGCCCCAGCATTTT.

The chain joins TRBV9 to TRBJ2-5, with D possibly being TRBD2 (5 bases). CDR3 length: 15 residues. Germline CDR1 is SGDLS and CDR2 is YYNGEE. V gave up 7 bases and J gave up 9 bases, with 25 bases separating them. The CDR3 loop reads CASQAWTPFVRAQYF. The CDR3 bases are TGTGCCAGCCAAGCTTGGACTCCCTTCGTAAGGGCCCAGTACTTC.

The V and J genes are TRBV7-3 and TRBJ1-2; 9 bases are a match to TRBD1. Trimming at V came to 5 bases and at J to 4 bases, leaving 8 bases not matched to a gene. CDR3 length equals 15 residues. Germline CDR1 SGHTA, CDR2 FQGTGA. The CDR3: CASSAFPGQGYGYTF. The CDR3 region has the DNA TGTGCCAGCAGCGCATTCCCGGGACAGGGCTATGGCTACACCTTC.

This clone was found a few times. The chain joins TRBV5-1 to TRBJ2-1; a possible D gene is TRBD1 (6 bases). The CDR3 covers 15 residues. The V gene's germline CDR1 is SGHRS and CDR2 YFSETQ. With 4 bases removed from V and 2 bases from J, the gap between germline ends came to 13 bases. CDR3 sequence reads: CASSPPQGTYNEQFF. The CDR3 DNA reads as TGCGCCAGCAGCCCTCCGCAGGGGACCTACAATGAGCAGTTCTTC. The complete variable domain, with remaining parts taken from reference TRBV5-1 and TRBJ2-1, reads KAGVTQTPRYLIKTRGQQVTLSCSPISGHRSVSWYQQTPGQGLQFLFEYFSETQRNKGNFPGRFSGRQFSNSRSEMNVSTLELGDSALYLCASSPPQGTYNEQFFGPGTRLTVL.

The chain has TRBV5-4 and TRBJ2-7; 14 bases are shared with TRBD2. Looked up from germline, CDR1 is SGHNT and CDR2 is YYREEE (reference sequence). With V trimmed by 4 bases and J by 4 bases, 4 bases remained unmatched. This CDR3 spans 15 amino acids. CDR3 DNA: TGTGCCAGCAGCACGACTAGCGGGAGGGTGTACGAGCAGTACTTC. This gives the protein CASSTTSGRVYEQYF. Filled out from reference TRBV5-4 and TRBJ2-7, the complete variable domain reads ETGVTQSPTHLIKTRGQQVTLRCSSQSGHNTVSWYQQALGQGPQFIFQYYREEENGRGNFPPRFSGLQFPNYSSELNVNALELDDSALYLCASSTTSGRVYEQYFGPGTRLTVT.

The sample holds a few counts of this clone. The V gene is TRBV7-6, the J gene TRBJ1-2, with a weak D call TRBD1 (6 bases). The germline CDR1 and CDR2 sequences are SGHVS and FNYEAQ. This CDR3 has 14 amino acids. Trimming removed 6 bases at V and 3 bases at J, with 14 bases between. CDR3 residues: CASSPRGPDYGYTF. The CDR3 DNA reads as TGTGCCAGCAGTCCCAGGGGACCGGACTATGGCTACACCTTC.

The rearrangement uses TRBV5-1 and TRBJ2-7; 8 nucleotides agree with TRBD1. Germline V gene sequence: CDR1 SGHRS, CDR2 YFSETQ. This CDR3 contains 15 residues. The junction had 7 bases not matched to a gene; V was cut back by 4 bases and J by 1 base. The CDR3: CASSVRTGLSYEQYF. The CDR3 nucleotides read TGCGCCAGCAGCGTCAGGACAGGGCTATCCTACGAGCAGTACTTC.

CDR3 loop: CASSLGTGLVQETQYF. The CDR3 nucleotides are TGTGCCAGCAGTTTGGGGACCGGACTGGTCCAAGAGACCCAGTACTTC. This rearrangement joins TRBV27 to TRBJ2-5; D possibly matches TRBD1 or TRBD2 (5 bases each). V lost 3 bases and J 1 base, leaving 15 bases between the germline ends. The germline V gene encodes CDR1 MNHEY and CDR2 SMNVEV (reference sequence). CDR3 length: 16 amino acids.

This chain links TRBV4-3 with TRBJ1-1, with D maybe TRBD1 (6 bases). The CDR3 runs 15 residues. Germline assignment: CDR1 LGHNA and CDR2 YSLEER. The V gene lost 3 bases and the J gene lost 0 bases, with 11 bases spanning the gap. The CDR3 loop is CASSQVWGLNTEAFF. CDR3 sequence (DNA): TGCGCCAGCAGCCAGGTGTGGGGGCTGAACACTGAAGCTTTCTTT.

V usage is TRBV7-2 and J usage is TRBJ2-1; D not certain. From germline, CDR1 is SGHTA and CDR2 FQGNSA. This CDR3 contains 13 residues. V dropped 5 bases and J dropped 6 bases, with 11 bases sitting between them. The CDR3, as DNA: TGTGCCAGCAGCCTTCTACGAGGCAATGAGCAGTTCTTC. This encodes CASSLLRGNEQFF.

This rearrangement joins TRBV7-9 to TRBJ2-6, with D possibly being TRBD1 or TRBD2 (5 bases each). This CDR3 is 17 amino acids long. Trimming shortened V by 5 bases and J by 0 bases, and 14 bases separated the two germline ends. The germline V gene encodes CDR1 SEHNR and CDR2 FQNEAQ (reference sequence). The CDR3 reads CASSPGDGVSGANVLTF. CDR3 sequence (DNA): TGTGCCAGCAGCCCCGGGGACGGAGTCTCTGGGGCCAACGTCCTGACTTTC.

The genes are TRBV27 and TRBJ1-1; D call uncertain. The length of the CDR3 is 13 residues. V lost 6 bases and J lost 2, with 10 bases in between. Germline V CDR1 and CDR2: MNHEY, SMNVEV (reference sequence). In DNA, the CDR3 is TGTGCCAGCAGCCAGTGGGTTAACACTGAAGCTTTCTTT. It specifies CASSQWVNTEAFF.

The chain is built from TRBV5-1 and TRBJ1-1; D perhaps matches TRBD1 (6 bases). Per germline, CDR1 SGHRS and CDR2 YFSETQ. The V end lost 2 bases, the J end lost 0 bases, and 11 bases lay between the germline ends. This CDR3 contains 15 residues. The CDR3: CASSLAQGMNTEAFF. The DNA for the CDR3 is TGCGCCAGCAGCTTAGCTCAGGGGATGAACACTGAAGCTTTCTTT.

The chain links TRBV6-5 to TRBJ2-7, with 8 bases aligning to TRBD1. Trimming cost V 6 bases and J 3 bases; bases outside gene matches: 10. The CDR3 has 15 residues. Germline lookup yields CDR1 MNHEY and CDR2 SVGAGI. For the CDR3, the DNA is TGTGCCAGCAGCATGAGCCGGACAGGGAGCTACGAGCAGTACTTC. Translated, it gives CASSMSRTGSYEQYF.

In its sample, this clone was seen many times. This chain links TRBV19 with TRBJ2-2, with 11 positions matching TRBD2. CDR1 is LNHDA, CDR2 SQIVND, per germline (reference sequence). The CDR3 sequence is 15 residues long. After removal of 6 bases from V and 4 bases from J, the junction contained 4 bases not matched to a gene. The CDR3 bases are TGTGCCAGTAGGGCGACTAGCGGGGCCACCGGGGAGCTGTTTTTT. This sequence encodes CASRATSGATGELFF. The full variable domain, completed using reference TRBV19 and TRBJ2-2, is DGGITQSPKYLFRKEGQNVTLSCEQNLNHDAMYWYRQDPGQGLRLIYYSQIVNDFQKGDIAEGYSVSREKKESFPLTVTSAQKNPTAFYLCASRATSGATGELFFGEGSRLTVL.

The chain joins TRBV3-1 (or the pseudogene TRBV3-2) to TRBJ2-1; TRBD2 agrees at 11 bases. The CDR3 spans 17 residues. Germline assignment: CDR1 LGHDT and CDR2 YNNKEL (reference sequence). V lost 4 bases and J lost 0; bases outside the gene matches: 5. CDR3 nucleotide sequence: TGTGCCAGCAGCCGCTTGACTAGCGGGGCCTCCTACAATGAGCAGTTCTTC. This encodes CASSRLTSGASYNEQFF.

The count of this clone is one. V gene TRBV7-2 combines with J gene TRBJ2-2; 11 bases fit TRBD2. Looked up from germline, CDR1 is SGHTA and CDR2 is FQGNSA. The CDR3 totals 16 residues. With 5 bases clipped from V and 2 bases from J, the junction kept 4 bases outside the gene matches. The CDR3 nucleotides read TGTGCCAGCAGCCCCCTAGCGGGAGGTAACACCGGGGAGCTGTTTTTT. It specifies CASSPLAGGNTGELFF.

This clone was found a few times. The chain recombines TRBV18 with TRBJ1-1; D remains ambiguous. Trimming shortened V by 2 bases and J by 1 base, and 2 bases separated the two germline ends. The length of the CDR3 is 12 residues. Germline V lookup: CDR1 KGHSH, CDR2 LQKENI. The CDR3 nucleotides read TGTGCCAGCTCACCAGGGAACACTGAAGCTTTCTTT. Translation: CASSPGNTEAFF.

The genes are TRBV25-1 and TRBJ1-2; no reliable D call. V gave up 2 bases and J gave up 1 base, with 5 bases separating them. CDR3 length: 13 residues. The V gene's germline CDR1 is MGHDK and CDR2 SYGVNS. The CDR3 DNA sequence: TGTGCCAGCAGTGAAAACAATAACTATGGCTACACCTTC. Its protein is CASSENNNYGYTF.

The chain couples TRBV7-6 to TRBJ1-1; D is ambiguous. Trimming left V 1 base short and J 1 base short, with 10 bases between. Per germline, CDR1 SGHVS and CDR2 FNYEAQ. This CDR3 contains 15 residues. The CDR3 nucleotides are TGTGCCAGCAGCTTAGGGATAGCGAAGAACACTGAAGCTTTCTTT. Translation gives CASSLGIAKNTEAFF.

CDR3 bases: TGTGCCAGTAGTATAGGACTTCTAGCCTACACAGATACGCAGTATTTT. Translating gives CASSIGLLAYTDTQYF. This chain connects TRBV19 to TRBJ2-3; D is perhaps TRBD2 (5 bases). There are 16 residues in the CDR3. Germline V gene data show CDR1 as LNHDA and CDR2 as SQIVND (reference sequence). The V and J ends lost 1 base and 2 bases respectively, with 13 bases between them.